Each of the 11 T cell receptor beta chains below was sequenced from the same sample in a study of control samples from healthy donors and cancer patients. The table came from immunoSEQ multiplex PCR; TCRdb's copy has only in-frame clones and leaves some out. This sample yields about 190,000 clones, of which about nine tenths are seen a single time; about 1.7% belongs to the top ten. The sample was blood. The receptors come from a man younger than 40 in good health.

V and J are TRBV11-3 and TRBJ2-7; D not resolved. The V gene lost 5 bases and the J gene lost 7 bases, with 12 bases spanning the gap. This CDR3 region has 12 residues. The V gene's germline CDR1 is SGHNT and CDR2 YENEEA. CDR3 loop: CASSRTLGEQYF. The DNA for the CDR3 is TGTGCCAGCAGCCGGACCCTAGGTGAGCAGTACTTC.

This chain joins TRBV7-6 and TRBJ2-7; 9 positions agree with TRBD1. The CDR3 contains 16 residues. CDR1 SGHVS and CDR2 FNYEAQ come from the germline V gene. J was trimmed by 3 bases and V by 4 bases; bases with no gene match: 10. In DNA, the CDR3 is TGTGCCAGCAGCTCAGCCCCGGGACAGGGATACTACGAGCAGTACTTC. Encoded protein: CASSSAPGQGYYEQYF.

The chain has TRBV24-1 and TRBJ1-5, with a possible D match to TRBD1 (6 bases). Deletions cut 3 bases from V and 5 bases from J, with 16 bases between. Germline values: CDR1 KGHDR, CDR2 SFDVKD. The CDR3 totals 16 residues. The CDR3 sequence is CATSDPGRGGDQPQHF. CDR3 in DNA: TGTGCCACCAGTGATCCGGGCAGGGGAGGAGATCAGCCCCAGCATTTT.

The gene calls are TRBV9 and TRBJ2-2; 13 bases are a match to TRBD2. Germline lookup yields CDR1 SGDLS and CDR2 YYNGEE. Trimming at V came to 3 bases and at J to 6 bases, leaving 8 bases not matched to a gene. This CDR3 has 17 residues. CDR3: CASSGGTSGEIAGELFF. In DNA form, the CDR3 reads TGTGCCAGCAGCGGAGGGACTAGCGGGGAAATCGCCGGGGAGCTGTTTTTT.

V is TRBV7-6 and J is TRBJ1-1; no reliable D call. CDR3 length: 15 residues. Per the germline V gene, CDR1 is SGHVS and CDR2 is FNYEAQ. Trimming took 5 bases from V and 0 from J, leaving 13 bases between them. CDR3 nucleotides: TGTGCCAGCAGCCCGGGCCTACGAATGAACACTGAAGCTTTCTTT. This sequence encodes CASSPGLRMNTEAFF.

V gene TRBV13 combines with J gene TRBJ2-3, with TRBD1 as a possible D gene (6 bases). Germline CDR1 is PRHDT and CDR2 is FYEKMQ (reference sequence). This CDR3 comprises 15 residues. The ends were cut back, 5 bases at V and 1 base at J, with 13 bases in the middle. The CDR3 DNA is TGTGCCAGCAGCCCCAGGACAGATGGCACAGATACGCAGTATTTT. Encoded protein: CASSPRTDGTDTQYF. The variable domain in full, with the rest retrieved from reference TRBV13 and TRBJ2-3, is AAGVIQSPRHLIKEKRETATLKCYPIPRHDTVYWYQQGPGQDPQFLISFYEKMQSDKGSIPDRFSAQQFSDYHSELNMSSLELGDSALYFCASSPRTDGTDTQYFGPGTRLTVL.

This rearrangement joins TRBV6-2 or TRBV6-3 to TRBJ1-3; D not certain. V was clipped by 5 bases and J by 4 bases, with 9 bases between them. This CDR3 is 13 amino acids long. In germline, CDR1 is MNHEY, CDR2 SVGEGT. The CDR3 DNA follows: TGTGCCAGCAGTCTTACCGGAGGAAACACCATATATTTT. Protein sequence: CASSLTGGNTIYF.

The chain's CDR3 is CAWSVLEGSAEAFF. CDR3 DNA: TGTGCCTGGAGTGTATTGGAAGGGAGTGCTGAAGCTTTCTTT. The V and J genes are TRBV30 and TRBJ1-1; D is uncertain. The CDR3 has 14 residues. The V end was cut by 0 bases, the J end by 6 bases, with 14 bases between. The germline V gene has CDR1 GTSNPN and CDR2 SVGIG (reference sequence).

The chain is built from TRBV25-1 and TRBJ2-1, with TRBD2 matching over 7 bases. Germline lookup yields CDR1 MGHDK and CDR2 SYGVNS. V shed 6 bases, J shed 5 bases, and the junction held 10 bases outside the gene matches. CDR3 size: 15 residues. The CDR3 DNA is TGTGCCAGCAGCAAGGCGGGGGTCCGTGACAATGAGCAGTTCTTC. This translates into CASSKAGVRDNEQFF. Supplemented by reference TRBV25-1 and TRBJ2-1, the full variable domain reads EADIYQTPRYLVIGTGKKITLECSQTMGHDKMYWYQQDPGMELHLIHYSYGVNSTEKGDLSSESTVSRIRTEHFPLTLESARPSHTSQYLCASSKAGVRDNEQFFGPGTRLTVL.

The chain employs TRBV27 and TRBJ2-7; D uncertain. Germline V CDR1 and CDR2: MNHEY, SMNVEV (reference sequence). The CDR3 has 13 residues. V shed 2 bases and J shed 2 bases, with 7 bases lying between them. CDR3 amino acids: CASSLKPTYEQYF. CDR3 DNA: TGTGCCAGCAGTTTAAAACCAACCTACGAGCAGTACTTC.

The rearrangement links TRBV11-2 to TRBJ2-7; D possibly matches TRBD1 or TRBD2 (5 bases each). Looked up from germline, CDR1 is SGHAT and CDR2 is FQNNGV. CDR3 length equals 16 residues. Deletions cut 4 bases from V and 1 base from J, with 17 bases between. CDR3 region: CASSSFPGRGSYEQYF. CDR3 sequence (DNA): TGTGCCAGCAGCTCATTTCCGGGACGCGGATCCTACGAGCAGTACTTC.